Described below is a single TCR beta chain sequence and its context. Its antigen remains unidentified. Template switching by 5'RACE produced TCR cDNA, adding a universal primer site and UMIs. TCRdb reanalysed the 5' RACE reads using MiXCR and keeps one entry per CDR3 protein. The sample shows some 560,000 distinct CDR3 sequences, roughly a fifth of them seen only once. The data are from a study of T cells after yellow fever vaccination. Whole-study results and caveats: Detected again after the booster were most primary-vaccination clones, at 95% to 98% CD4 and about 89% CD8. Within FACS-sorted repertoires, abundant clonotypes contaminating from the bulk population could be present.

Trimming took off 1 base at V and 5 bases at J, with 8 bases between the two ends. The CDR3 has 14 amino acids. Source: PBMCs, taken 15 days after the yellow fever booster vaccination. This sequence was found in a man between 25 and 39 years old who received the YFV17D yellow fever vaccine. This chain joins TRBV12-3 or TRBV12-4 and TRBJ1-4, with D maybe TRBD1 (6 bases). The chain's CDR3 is CASSLGRGNEKLFF. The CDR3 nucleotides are TGTGCCAGCAGTTTAGGCAGGGGAAATGAAAAACTGTTTTTT.